This T cell receptor (beta chain) is drawn from a study of post-analysis software for immune sequencing data. Notes on the study in general: A few TRBV segments (TRBV5-6, TRBV5-1 and TRBV20-1 among them) occurred more frequently in patients than in controls. Multiple sclerosis patients showed significantly lower normalized Chao1 diversity than controls did.

cDNA libraries of TCR beta carried unique molecular identifiers. TCRdb used MiXCR to reprocess the PCR reads, holding one entry per CDR3 protein. The table records 600,000 to 750,000 distinct CDR3 sequences, more than 50% of them present only once. Germline CDR1 is SGHTA and CDR2 is FQGNSA. V was cut by 0 bases and J by 2 bases, with 4 bases left in between. This CDR3 is 13 amino acids long. A remark on this clonotype: The target antigen is unknown.

Sequenced: blood. The TCR sequence derives from a girl aged 2 to 9 with multiple sclerosis. This chain connects TRBV7-2 to TRBJ1-2; D is uncertain. The CDR3 DNA reads as TGTGCCAGCAGCTTAGCAGAGAACTATGGCTACACCTTC. Its protein is CASSLAENYGYTF.